The text below deals with one T cell receptor beta chain. The data originate from a study of blood T cell repertoires in COVID-19. Turning to the study itself: Collection of acute and convalescent COVID-19 samples took place in the United States, Italy and Spain. Sample material is recorded as cDNA or gDNA derived from T cells, B-cell-depleted T cells, or PBMCs.

V gave up 1 base and J gave up 9 bases, with 10 bases separating them. The CDR3 is 13 residues long. Germline CDR1 and CDR2: GTSNPN and SVGIG (reference sequence). Study processing details: Amplification with reference gene primers provided the estimates of nucleated cell counts. Method: immunoSEQ multiplex PCR; TCRdb's copy keeps in-frame clones and lacks some. V, J and clone size were drawn from that table, and D and trimming were deduced from the DNA. The table lists over 95,000 clones, 65% to 85% of them singletons, with 15% to 20% in the top ten. The sequenced material came from peripheral blood. This chain joins TRBV30 and TRBJ1-6; weak D call: TRBD1 (6 bases). The TCR comes from a woman aged 60-75 years with acute or convalescent COVID-19. CDR3 amino acids: CAWSASQGSPLHF. CDR3 DNA sequence: TGTGCCTGGAGTGCCTCACAGGGTTCACCCCTCCACTTT.